This T cell receptor beta chain originates from a study of T cell responses to AZD1222 COVID-19 vaccine (dated by TCRdb to about 2021). A note on the overall study: AZD1222 recipients with second doses at about 4 weeks or about 12 weeks were pooled, because spike-specific TCR depth and breadth did not differ between schedules. TCR sequencing was performed for approximately 240 trial participants, of whom about 200 were given two doses of AZD1222 and roughly 25 were given two doses of MenACWY control vaccine. Trial participants were enrolled by age into subgroups of 18-55, 56-69 and 70-plus years, and around 150, 28 and 57 TCR-sequenced participants, respectively, were included in these subgroups.

The CDR3 covers 16 residues, taking in both the cysteine and the phenylalanine. Just the 48-base CDR3 DNA is kept, in frame starting at base 1. The germline V gene supplies CDR1 SGHVS and CDR2 FNYEAQ. The junction shows trimming of 2 bases on V and 6 bases on J, and the gene matches do not reach 8 bases of it. This specimen's time point label, interpreted: baseline before first vaccination. Vaccinee samples came from UK trials COV001 and COV002, including a single-blind randomized controlled phase 2/3 trial of AZD1222 (ChAdOx1 nCoV-19) in healthy adults. For TCRbeta chain sequencing, PBMC samples from trial participants were taken at day 0 and at day 28 after the second dose. The paper as a whole reports these results and caveats: In the small 56-69-year group, the increase in depth fell short of significance, most likely because of low power. Epitopes outside the regions mutated in the B.1.351 and B.1.1.7 variants were reportedly recognized by nearly half of the unique spike-specific TCRs. Conclusions about previously exposed vaccinees are limited, since just a handful of AZD1222 recipients were seropositive for SARS-CoV-2 at baseline. After two AZD1222 doses, spike-specific TCR breadth and depth were significantly higher than at day 0 and than in MenACWY recipients. Because no day 14 peak-response samples were available, the repertoires could be characterized only after the peak T cell response. The whole spike protein was spanned by vaccine-associated CD4 TCRs, and dominant responses were seen in regions 160-218 and 743-854. Most participants were white British and females outnumbered males, and the authors suggested that clonal diversity may have been underestimated.

The CDR3 regions of human TCRbeta chains were subjected to immunosequencing. Regarding the original processing steps: Repertoire TCRs were checked for matches against a reference library of SARS-CoV-2-specific TCRs that had been generated using the MIRA antigen-specificity platform. Breadth meant the fraction of unique TCRs that were SARS-CoV-2-associated, whereas depth meant the fraction of total T cells that were SARS-CoV-2-associated. Using the MIRA data, each spike-specific TCR was mapped to the spike region that the TCR reacts to and placed in a CD4 or CD8 class. Log10-transformed breadth and depth values were compared by one-way ANOVA with Sidak's multiple comparisons tests. TCRdb took this table from immuneACCESS and kept in-frame rearrangements with V and J called. Such tables lack part of the clones; where checked against another copy, unresolved V genes explain under half of the gap, and the rest is unexplained. Clone size and V and J calls were adopted from that table, with D and trimming inferred from the DNA. Within this sample are about 180,000 clones, with roughly 88% of them counted one time only. The biggest ten clones account for 0.49% of the sample.

As concerns this clone: Its antigen remains undetermined. No base qualities exist here, and no much larger clone lies one base off it.

This TCR was recovered from an adult in good health. The V gene is TRBV7-6 and the J gene is TRBJ2-1, with 9 bases matching TRBD1. Sequencing was performed on peripheral blood, taken on day 0 of AZD1222 vaccination. Read as DNA, the sequence is TGTGCCAGCAGCTTATCAGGAGGGACAGGGAGCAATGAGCAGTTCTTC. Its translation reads: CASSLSGGTGSNEQFF.